This T cell receptor beta chain was found in a study of tumour-infiltrating T cells in Burkitt lymphoma. Profiling relied on immunoSEQ multiplex PCR, and the TCRdb table lists in-frame clones only, not all of them. The table shows about 17,000 clones, with about 80% occurring only once. This CDR3 contains 15 residues. Germline CDR1 reads LNHDA; CDR2 reads SQIVND (reference sequence). Trimming stripped 6 bases from V and 7 bases from J, with 22 bases between. This receptor was taken from a human donor with diffuse large B-cell lymphoma. The V gene is TRBV19, the J gene TRBJ2-7, with D unresolved. The sequenced sample consisted of tumor tissue. CDR3 nucleotide sequence: TGTGCCAGTAGCCGTGCCCCGGACGGGCTTTGGGAGCAGTACTTC. Translated, it gives CASSRAPDGLWEQYF.